This entry is about one T cell receptor (beta chain). These data originate in a study of CD8 T cells in Susac syndrome. The sequenced target, TCR beta, came from blood CD8+ and CD4+ T cells. Random-hexamer reverse transcription was applied to 0.5 to 1 ug RNA. immunoSEQ multiplex PCR amplified TCR beta CDR3 across 54 Vbeta, 13 Jbeta. TCRdb fed the immunoSEQ multiplex PCR reads into MiXCR, producing one record per CDR3 protein. The data show approximately 190,000 distinct CDR3 sequences, approximately 94% seen once. The sequence was collected from a human donor in good health. Input material: CD4+ T cells from PBMCs.

CDR3 region: CASSLISSYNSPLHF. DNA for the CDR3: TGTGCCAGCAGCTTGATTAGCTCCTATAATTCACCCCTCCACTTT. The chain recombines TRBV7-9 with TRBJ1-6; no clear D. CDR3 length equals 15 residues. Per the germline V gene, CDR1 is SEHNR and CDR2 is FQNEAQ (reference sequence). V was pared by 3 bases and J by 0 bases, with 6 bases between.